One and the same sample provided the 24 T cell receptor beta chains below, sequenced in a study of response to subunit inactivated influenza vaccine. TCRdb independently ran MiXCR on the RT-PCR reads; one entry per CDR3 protein. The data contain some 480,000 distinct CDR3 sequences, roughly 11% of them singletons. The sequences come from PBMCs from blood, collected 45 days after vaccination. Source of these receptors: a man in his fifties or sixties who received an inactivated influenza vaccine.

Ten or more counts support this clonotype. The gene calls are TRBV20-1 and TRBJ1-5; D call uncertain. This CDR3 has 12 residues. Trimming removed 3 bases from V and 3 bases from J, with 6 bases in between. Germline CDR1 is DFQATT and CDR2 is SNEGSKA (reference sequence). In DNA, the CDR3 is TGCAGTGCTAGTACTCTCAATCAGCCCCAGCATTTT. Translated, it gives CSASTLNQPQHF.

V is TRBV12-3 or TRBV12-4 and J is TRBJ2-2; TRBD2 matches at 16 bases. The CDR3 totals 17 residues. The ends lost 5 bases at V and 5 bases at J; junction bases unmatched: 5. The CDR3: CASSPGTSGRATGELFF. The CDR3 region has the DNA TGTGCCAGCAGTCCGGGGACTAGCGGGAGGGCAACCGGGGAGCTGTTTTTT.

For the CDR3, the DNA is TGTGCCAGCAGCCAACATCCGGGACTTCAAGAGACCCAGTACTTC. Protein sequence: CASSQHPGLQETQYF. The gene calls are TRBV14 and TRBJ2-5, with D perhaps TRBD2 (6 bases). V gave up 2 bases and J gave up 2 bases, with 12 bases separating them. The CDR3 runs 15 residues. Germline V CDR1 and CDR2: SGHDN, FVKESK.

This clonotype was counted only a few times. The chain combines TRBV20-1 with TRBJ1-1, with TRBD1 as a possible D gene (5 bases). V was shortened by 1 base and J by 0 bases, with 21 bases between the two germline ends. Germline V CDR1 and CDR2: DFQATT, SNEGSKA (reference sequence). CDR3 size: 18 residues. CDR3 in DNA: TGCAGTGCTAGAGGAACACCGGGGCGTGGGGGTCTGAACACTGAAGCTTTCTTT. Its translation is CSARGTPGRGGLNTEAFF.

Note on this clonotype: One end of the junction is discordant with germline, which a read error may explain. The chain employs TRBV7-9 and TRBJ1-4, with 7 bases aligning to TRBD1. The CDR3 has 14 residues. The germline gives CDR1 SEHNR, CDR2 FQNEAQ (reference sequence). The CDR3 protein is CASSLTGTNEKLLF. CDR3 nucleotide sequence: TGTGCCAGCAGCTTGACAGGGACTAATGAAAAACTGCTTTTT.

J is TRBJ2-5 and V is TRBV7-2; tentative D call: TRBD2 (6 bases). This CDR3 contains 14 residues. Germline V lookup: CDR1 SGHTA, CDR2 FQGNSA. V shed 1 base and J shed 5 bases, with 11 bases lying between them. In DNA form, the CDR3 reads TGTGCCAGCAGCTTAGAGTGGGGGGTCGAGACCCAGTACTTC. Amino acid sequence: CASSLEWGVETQYF.

V and J are TRBV19 and TRBJ2-3, with D unresolved. CDR1 and CDR2 (germline): LNHDA, SQIVND (reference sequence). Trimming took off 3 bases at V and 1 base at J, with 11 bases between the two ends. The CDR3 is 15 amino acids. CDR3 region: CASSIFFGGTDTQYF. CDR3 sequence (DNA): TGTGCCAGTAGTATCTTCTTTGGGGGCACAGATACGCAGTATTTT.

This chain links TRBV24-1 with TRBJ2-2, with D possibly TRBD2 on 7 matching bases. CDR1 is KGHDR, CDR2 SFDVKD, per germline. V lost 4 bases to trimming and J lost 4 bases, with 15 bases between them. The CDR3 extends over 16 amino acids. In nucleotides, the CDR3 is TGTGCCACCAGTGACCCGGGGGGCCATCTCACCGGGGAGCTGTTTTTT. Translation gives CATSDPGGHLTGELFF.

This clonotype has a count of ten or more. This chain joins TRBV6-2 or TRBV6-3 and TRBJ2-1; TRBD2 aligns across 7 bases. Germline-derived CDR1 and CDR2 are MNHEY and SVGEGT. The trim removed 2 bases at V and 7 bases at J, leaving 11 bases unmatched. The CDR3 sequence is 16 residues long. CDR3: CASSYPLTSIKNEQFF. The CDR3, as DNA: TGTGCCAGCAGTTACCCACTGACTAGCATAAAGAATGAGCAGTTCTTC.

The chain couples TRBV4-2 to TRBJ2-7, with 14 bases identical to TRBD2. Germline-derived CDR1 and CDR2 are LGHNA and YNFKEQ. The V segment lost 4 bases and the J segment 5 bases; nucleotides outside the gene matches: 7. The CDR3 is made up of 16 amino acids. This CDR3 is CASSLGTSGRSDEQYF. CDR3 nucleotide sequence: TGTGCCAGCAGCCTCGGGACTAGCGGGAGATCGGACGAGCAGTACTTC.

This clonotype was observed a few times. The chain has TRBV9 and TRBJ2-1, with 10 bases aligning to TRBD2. With 3 bases clipped from V and 1 base from J, the junction kept 4 bases outside the gene matches. CDR3 length: 16 amino acids. Germline loops: CDR1 SGDLS, CDR2 YYNGEE. The CDR3 protein is CASSGFSGGSYNEQFF. The CDR3 coding sequence is TGTGCCAGCAGCGGATTTAGCGGGGGGTCCTACAATGAGCAGTTCTTC. The full variable domain, in which reference TRBV9 and TRBJ2-1 provide the parts outside the CDR3, is DSGVTQTPKHLITATGQRVTLRCSPRSGDLSVYWYQQSLDQGLQFLIQYYNGEERAKGNILERFSAQQFPDLHSELNLSSLELGDSALYFCASSGFSGGSYNEQFFGPGTRLTVL.

This clonotype was picked up many times. V and J are TRBV5-1 and TRBJ1-2; the match to TRBD1 covers 12 bases. CDR1 and CDR2 from the germline V gene are SGHRS and YFSETQ. The V segment lost 5 bases and the J segment 6 bases; nucleotides outside the gene matches: 11. This CDR3 is built from 16 residues. The CDR3 protein is CASRHGTGGAINGYTF. Here the CDR3 DNA reads TGCGCCAGCAGACATGGGACAGGGGGCGCGATTAATGGCTACACCTTC.

The DNA for the CDR3 is TGCAGTGCCAGGCGACTAGCGGTCATTGAGCAGTTCTTC. Its protein is CSARRLAVIEQFF. The chain joins TRBV20-1 to TRBJ2-1; 9 nucleotides line up with TRBD2. The CDR3 spans 13 residues. Germline assignment: CDR1 DFQATT and CDR2 SNEGSKA (reference sequence). V lost 6 bases and J lost 9; bases outside the gene matches: 9.

The V and J genes are TRBV20-1 and TRBJ2-5; the D gene is possibly TRBD2 (6 bases). The germline V and J ends were trimmed by 7 bases and 2 bases, with 17 bases remaining between them. Per the germline V gene, CDR1 is DFQATT and CDR2 is SNEGSKA (reference sequence). The CDR3 spans 14 residues. The CDR3 reads CSVLARGLQETQYF. The DNA of the CDR3 is TGCAGTGTTCTAGCGCGTGGTTTACAAGAGACCCAGTACTTC.

The genes are TRBV24-1 and TRBJ2-5; no firm D call. This CDR3 region has 13 residues. Germline V gives CDR1 KGHDR, CDR2 SFDVKD. The germline V and J ends were trimmed by 7 bases and 5 bases, with 13 bases remaining between them. The CDR3 region is CATSRSTGETQYF. The CDR3 region has the DNA TGTGCCACCAGCCGATCGACGGGTGAGACCCAGTACTTC.

The chain recombines TRBV20-1 with TRBJ2-3; D might be TRBD2 (5 bases). From germline, CDR1 is DFQATT and CDR2 SNEGSKA (reference sequence). CDR3 size: 10 residues. The CDR3 bases are TGCAGCGCGGGCTCAGATACGCAGTATTTT. It codes for CSAGSDTQYF.

The table lists this clonotype with many counts. J is TRBJ1-1 and V is TRBV10-3, with 7 bases identical to TRBD1. The CDR3 consists of 15 residues. V trimming: 0 bases; J trimming: 7 bases; junction bases outside the gene matches: 8. The germline V gene has CDR1 ENHRY and CDR2 SYGVKD. The CDR3 sequence is CAISESKARDSEAFF. CDR3 DNA sequence: TGTGCCATCAGTGAGTCGAAAGCCCGGGACAGTGAAGCTTTCTTT.

This clonotype has only a few counts. The CDR3 does not close with the conserved phenylalanine or tryptophan, likely indicating a read error. The chain has TRBV5-1 and TRBJ2-3; D perhaps matches TRBD1 (5 bases). This CDR3 comprises 16 residues. Trimming took 0 bases from V and 0 from J, leaving 11 bases between them. The germline CDR1 and CDR2 sequences are SGHRS and YFSETQ. In nucleotides, the CDR3 is TGCGCCAGCAGCTTGGCACAGGCAGGAAGCACAGATACGCAGTATCTT. Its protein is CASSLAQAGSTDTQYL.

This chain links TRBV14 with TRBJ2-2, with 7 bases identical to TRBD2. The CDR3 has 15 residues. V dropped 9 bases and J dropped 0; count of bases not matched to a gene: 7. Germline CDR1 is SGHDN and CDR2 is FVKESK. The CDR3 sequence: CASKKTSTNTGELFF. The CDR3 nucleotides read TGTGCCAGTAAGAAGACTAGCACGAACACCGGGGAGCTGTTTTTT.

There are a few counts of this clonotype. CDR3 sequence: CSVGSIKVGQFF. The DNA of the CDR3 is TGCAGCGTTGGTTCGATAAAGGTAGGGCAGTTCTTC. The chain uses TRBV29-1 and TRBJ2-1; D gene unclear. The CDR3 totals 12 residues. The V end was cut by 4 bases, the J end by 12 bases, with 16 bases between. Germline V gene lookup returns CDR1 SQVTM and CDR2 ANQGSEA.

The chain carries TRBV29-1 and TRBJ2-3; the D call may be TRBD1 or TRBD2 (5 bases each). The germline CDR1 and CDR2 sequences are SQVTM and ANQGSEA. The CDR3 runs to 14 residues. V lost 7 bases to trimming and J lost 0 bases, with 14 bases between them. The chain's CDR3 is CSAAGTGSTDTQYF. The CDR3 DNA reads TGCAGCGCCGCCGGGACGGGAAGCACAGATACGCAGTATTTT.

This clonotype was picked up a small number of times. The rearrangement joins TRBV9 to TRBJ2-3; no firm D call. Trimming cost V 0 bases and J 2 bases, with 7 bases left between them. CDR3 length: 14 amino acids. CDR1 and CDR2 from the germline V gene are SGDLS and YYNGEE. This CDR3 reads CASSVGPYTDTQYF. The CDR3 DNA follows: TGTGCCAGCAGCGTAGGTCCTTACACAGATACGCAGTATTTT.

This clonotype was seen many times. The chain has TRBV6-2 or TRBV6-3 and TRBJ1-5, with 10 bases aligning to TRBD1. V gave up 6 bases and J gave up 4 bases; unmatched junction bases: 6. The CDR3 covers 15 residues. Germline-derived CDR1 and CDR2 are MNHEY and SVGEGT. The DNA of the CDR3 is TGTGCCAGCAGCCCCGGGACAGGGGTGAATCAGCCCCAGCATTTT. Its protein product is CASSPGTGVNQPQHF.

This clonotype has a handful of counts. The chain combines TRBV5-1 with TRBJ2-5, with 8 bases lining up with TRBD1. Germline CDR1 SGHRS, CDR2 YFSETQ. The V and J ends lost 7 bases and 3 bases, in that order; junction bases with no gene match: 5. The CDR3 covers 13 residues. The CDR3 sequence: CASGPTGEETQYF. The CDR3 DNA follows: TGCGCCAGCGGTCCGACAGGGGAAGAGACCCAGTACTTC.